What follows are 11 T cell receptor beta chains derived from one specimen sequenced in a study of T-cell memory formation after mild COVID-19. TCRdb re-analysed the 5' RACE reads in MiXCR, keeping a single row per CDR3 protein. The data contain over 450,000 distinct CDR3 sequences, about a fifth of them seen just once; the ten biggest clones take up under 15%. Material: PBMCs or a T cell subset sorted from them (not recorded which). Every receptor here comes from an adult woman who had mild COVID-19 (a few samples of this study predate the infection). Cell type and time point are not known.

This clonotype was seen only a few times. The genes are TRBV7-9 and TRBJ1-4, with D hard to call. V lost 5 bases and J 7 bases, leaving 8 bases between the germline ends. The CDR3 has 12 residues. CDR1 is SEHNR and CDR2 is FQNEAQ in the germline V gene (reference sequence). Written as DNA, the CDR3 is TGTGCCAGCAGCAAAGAGGGTGAAAAACTGTTTTTT. It encodes CASSKEGEKLFF.

This clonotype has just a few counts. The J gene is TRBJ2-1, the V gene TRBV5-6; no clear D gene. Trimming pared 5 bases from V and 6 bases from J, leaving 18 bases between. Germline V lookup: CDR1 SGHDT, CDR2 YYEEEE. CDR3 length equals 15 residues. The CDR3 sequence is CASRSTGIRGNEQFF. The CDR3 coding sequence is TGTGCCAGCAGATCAACGGGTATTCGAGGCAATGAGCAGTTCTTC.

This clonotype appeared a few times. V and J are TRBV12-3 or TRBV12-4 and TRBJ1-4; weak D call: TRBD1 (6 bases). With 5 bases removed from V and 0 bases from J, the gap between germline ends came to 16 bases. The CDR3 is 17 amino acids. The CDR3 DNA sequence: TGTGCCAGCAGTGCTCGACAGGCGGGCACAACTAATGAAAAACTGTTTTTT. It translates to CASSARQAGTTNEKLFF.

This clonotype was detected ten times or more. V gene TRBV5-1 combines with J gene TRBJ2-7; D gene uncertain. The germline gives CDR1 SGHRS, CDR2 YFSETQ. V lost 0 bases and J lost 2, with 9 bases in between. The CDR3 is 14 residues long. The CDR3 nucleotides read TGCGCCAGCAGCTTGGATTTCGCGGCCTACGAGCAGTACTTC. Translation gives CASSLDFAAYEQYF.

This clonotype was recorded a few times. DNA of the CDR3: TGTGCCAGCAGCGTAGGAGTAGAGGGGCTTGAGCAGTTCTTC. Translation gives CASSVGVEGLEQFF. The V and J genes are TRBV9 and TRBJ2-1, with D tentatively TRBD1 or TRBD2 (5 bases each). The length of the CDR3 is 14 residues. In germline, CDR1 is SGDLS, CDR2 YYNGEE. Deletions cut 0 bases from V and 9 bases from J, with 13 bases between. The variable domain in full, with the rest retrieved from reference TRBV9 and TRBJ2-1, is DSGVTQTPKHLITATGQRVTLRCSPRSGDLSVYWYQQSLDQGLQFLIQYYNGEERAKGNILERFSAQQFPDLHSELNLSSLELGDSALYFCASSVGVEGLEQFFGPGTRLTVL.

This clonotype came up a few times. CDR3 bases: TGTGCCAGCACTCTGGGGGCGGTGAGCTCCTACGAGCAGTACTTC. The encoded protein is CASTLGAVSSYEQYF. The chain carries TRBV25-1 and TRBJ2-7; possible D gene TRBD1, 6 bases. Germline V gives CDR1 MGHDK, CDR2 SYGVNS. The V and J ends lost 7 bases and 0 bases respectively, with 16 bases between them. The CDR3 consists of 15 residues.

About this clonotype itself: A read error may account for a junction end that differs from germline. This sequence joins TRBV7-2 and TRBJ2-1; 12 bases fit TRBD2. The CDR3 contains 15 residues. Germline V lookup: CDR1 SGHTA, CDR2 FQGNSA. CDR3 sequence: CASSLAGGRSNEQFF. CDR3 bases: TGTGCCAGCAGCCTAGCGGGGGGGCGCTCCAATGAGCAGTTCTTC.

This clonotype appeared many times. This chain links TRBV5-6 with TRBJ2-5; 7 bases line up with TRBD1. The CDR3 runs 14 residues. Germline V lookup: CDR1 SGHDT, CDR2 YYEEEE. Losses at the gene ends were 0 bases for V and 5 bases for J; bases not matched to a gene: 4. The CDR3 sequence is CASSLGRGYETQYF. The CDR3, as DNA: TGTGCCAGCAGCTTGGGCAGGGGGTATGAGACCCAGTACTTC. The full variable domain, completed using reference TRBV5-6 and TRBJ2-5, is DAGVTQSPTHLIKTRGQQVTLRCSPKSGHDTVSWYQQALGQGPQFIFQYYEEEERQRGNFPDRFSGHQFPNYSSELNVNALLLGDSALYLCASSLGRGYETQYFGPGTRLLVL.

The V and J genes are TRBV15 and TRBJ2-3; D possibly corresponds to TRBD2 (5 bases). This CDR3 region has 15 residues. The V gene's germline CDR1 is LNHNV and CDR2 YYDKDF (reference sequence). V was shortened by 5 bases and J by 1 base, with 13 bases between the two germline ends. The CDR3 sequence is CATSQGGFRTDTQYF. The CDR3 bases are TGTGCCACCAGCCAAGGCGGGTTCCGCACAGATACGCAGTATTTT.

The V and J genes are TRBV5-1 and TRBJ2-3, with 8 bases that match TRBD2. The CDR3 is 16 residues long. With V trimmed by 4 bases and J by 1 base, 8 bases remained unmatched. Germline lookup yields CDR1 SGHRS and CDR2 YFSETQ. The CDR3 loop reads CASSNQPGGGTDTQYF. In DNA form, the CDR3 reads TGCGCCAGCAGCAACCAGCCCGGGGGGGGCACAGATACGCAGTATTTT. The full variable domain, completed using reference TRBV5-1 and TRBJ2-3, is KAGVTQTPRYLIKTRGQQVTLSCSPISGHRSVSWYQQTPGQGLQFLFEYFSETQRNKGNFPGRFSGRQFSNSRSEMNVSTLELGDSALYLCASSNQPGGGTDTQYFGPGTRLTVL.

The sample holds a few counts of this clonotype. This sequence joins TRBV5-1 and TRBJ2-3, with 11 bases identical to TRBD1. The germline CDR1 and CDR2 sequences are SGHRS and YFSETQ. This CDR3 has 15 residues. V lost 7 bases, J lost 4 bases, and 8 bases stayed unmatched. The CDR3 loop is CASGPGQGAADTQYF. The CDR3 nucleotides read TGCGCCAGCGGTCCCGGACAGGGGGCAGCAGATACGCAGTATTTT.